This note documents a single T cell receptor beta chain sequence. Its antigen is not yet known. No much larger clonotype is one base removed from it; base qualities were not supplied. This entry comes from a study of yellow fever vaccine responses in identical twins (dated by TCRdb to 2016 to 2018). With regard to the full study: In the study, vaccine-responding T cell clones were precisely tracked in identical twins.

What the authors observed across the whole study: The T cell response to vaccination in identical twins was reported by the authors to appear partly convergent and partly personalized.

The CDR3 runs 14 amino acids, cysteine and phenylalanine included. The entry retains the CDR3 DNA only, 42 bases that are in frame from base 1. Trimming takes 1 base off V and 5 bases off J; junction bases not matched to a gene: 6. Via the germline V gene (reference sequence), CDR1 is GTSNPN and CDR2 SVGIG. Preparation of the library involved RT-PCR. For sequencing, an Illumina HiSeq 2500 was employed. TCRdb reprocessed the public reads (quality trimming at Q25 with fastp, clone calling with MiXCR) and kept in-frame beta chains. Every CDR3 protein is listed once, alongside the most common genes and DNA of its rows. The sample data list under 400 distinct CDR3 sequences, and under 75% of these were observed just once. Clones ranked in the top ten supply roughly 20% of the sample.

Rearrangement joined TRBV30 to TRBJ1-1; TRBD1 aligns with 8 central bases. The clonotype was recovered from a female donor who received the yellow fever vaccine. The sequences come from T cells from blood (PBMCs), unsorted or a sorted subset (not recorded which), collected before or after yellow fever vaccination (not recorded which). The DNA reads as follows: TGTGCCTGGAGTGGGGGGGACAGGTGGACTGAAGCTTTCTTT. It is translated as CAWSGGDRWTEAFF.